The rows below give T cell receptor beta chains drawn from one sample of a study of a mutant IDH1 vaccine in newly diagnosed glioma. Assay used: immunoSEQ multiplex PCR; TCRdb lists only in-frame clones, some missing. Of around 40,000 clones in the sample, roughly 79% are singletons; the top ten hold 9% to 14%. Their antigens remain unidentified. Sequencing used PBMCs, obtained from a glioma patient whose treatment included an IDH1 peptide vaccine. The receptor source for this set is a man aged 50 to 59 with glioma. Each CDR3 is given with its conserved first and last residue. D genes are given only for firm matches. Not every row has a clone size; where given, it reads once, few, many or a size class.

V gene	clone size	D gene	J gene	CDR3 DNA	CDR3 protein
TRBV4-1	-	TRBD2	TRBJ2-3	TGCGCCAGCAGCCAATCAATAGCGGGGGGGACAGATACGCAGTATTTT	CASSQSIAGGTDTQYF
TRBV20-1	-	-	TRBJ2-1	TGCAGTGCTAGAGGGCCCAATGAGCAGTTCTTC	CSARGPNEQFF
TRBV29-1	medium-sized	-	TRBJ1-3	TGCAGCGCCAGGAGAGCCTCTGGAAACACCATATATTTT	CSARRASGNTIYF
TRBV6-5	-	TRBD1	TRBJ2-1	TGTGCCAGCAGCCGCGGGACAGGGAATGAGCAGTTCTTC	CASSRGTGNEQFF
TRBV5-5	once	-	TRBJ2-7	TGTGCCACCAGCCCGAGTGGGGCCTACGAGCAGTACTTC	CATSPSGAYEQYF
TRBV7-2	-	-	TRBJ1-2	TGTGCCAGCAGCCCCGCGAGGGAAAACGGCTACACCTTC	CASSPARENGYTF
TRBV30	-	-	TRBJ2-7	TGTGCCTGGAGTGGATTAAGCGAGCAGTACTTC	CAWSGLSEQYF
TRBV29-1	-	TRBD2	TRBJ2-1	TGCAGCGTTGTGGCGGGGGGGTCCTACAATGAGCAGTTCTTC	CSVVAGGSYNEQFF
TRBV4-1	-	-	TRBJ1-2	TGCGCCAGCAGCTCGATTACCCCAGGGGTCTATGGCTACACCTTC	CASSSITPGVYGYTF
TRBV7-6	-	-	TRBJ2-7	TGTGCCAGCAGCTTAGAGGGCAGCGGATACTCAGAGCAGTACTTC	CASSLEGSGYSEQYF
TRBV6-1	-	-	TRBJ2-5	TGTGCCAGCATCCTAACAGGCCACCAAGAGACCCAGTACTTC	CASILTGHQETQYF
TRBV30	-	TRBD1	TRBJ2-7	TGTGCCTGGAAGAGGGACAGGGGAAATTACGAGCAGTACTTC	CAWKRDRGNYEQYF
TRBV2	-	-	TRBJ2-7	TGTGCCAGCAGTGAAGTCGGAGCCCTCTCCTACGAGCAGTACTTC	CASSEVGALSYEQYF
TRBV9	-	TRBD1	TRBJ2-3	TGTGCCAGCAGCGCTACAGGGGGGAACACAGATACGCAGTATTTT	CASSATGGNTDTQYF
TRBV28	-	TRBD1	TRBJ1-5	TGTGCCAGCAGTGCCCGGGACAGGGGAAAGGTTCGTAATCAGCCCCAGCATTTT	CASSARDRGKVRNQPQHF
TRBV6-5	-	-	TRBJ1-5	TGTGCCAGCCGACCTACGAACAATCAGCCCCAGCATTTT	CASRPTNNQPQHF
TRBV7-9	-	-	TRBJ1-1	TGTGCCAGCAGCTTATTGGGTGACACTGAAGCTTTCTTT	CASSLLGDTEAFF
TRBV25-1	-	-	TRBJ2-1	TGTGCCAGCAGTGAATACGGAGAGCAGTTCTTC	CASSEYGEQFF
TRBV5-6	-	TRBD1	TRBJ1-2	TGTGCCAGCAGCCCTTGGACAGGAATCTATGGCTACACCTTC	CASSPWTGIYGYTF
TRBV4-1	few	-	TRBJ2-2	TGCGCCAGCAGCCAATCAGGGTTCACCGGGGAGCTGTTTTTT	CASSQSGFTGELFF
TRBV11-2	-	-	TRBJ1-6	TGTGCCAGCAGCTCAGTGGACGGTTGGGGTTCACCCCTCCACTTT	CASSSVDGWGSPLHF
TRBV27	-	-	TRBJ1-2	TGTGCCAGCAGTTTATCGCAGGAGGGTCACTATGGCTACACCTTC	CASSLSQEGHYGYTF
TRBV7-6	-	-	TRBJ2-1	TGTGCCAGCAGCTTATTCTCCCATGAGCAGTTCTTC	CASSLFSHEQFF
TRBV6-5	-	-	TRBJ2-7	TGTGCCAGCAGTTACAGGGGAAGTCGGGACGAGCAGTACTTC	CASSYRGSRDEQYF
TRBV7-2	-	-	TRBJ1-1	TGTGCCAGCAGCTTACAGGTCGCCGGCACTGAAGCTTTCTTT	CASSLQVAGTEAFF
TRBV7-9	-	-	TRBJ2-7	TGTGCCAGCAGCCCCGATTGGGAGCAGTACTTC	CASSPDWEQYF
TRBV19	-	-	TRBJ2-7	TGTGCCAGTAGTATTTATATGGGACCCTACGAGCAGTACTTC	CASSIYMGPYEQYF
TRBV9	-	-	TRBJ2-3	TGTGCCAGCAGGGGCGGGTTCGGCGATACGCAGTATTTT	CASRGGFGDTQYF
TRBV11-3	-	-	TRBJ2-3	TGTGCCAGCAGCCCCACCCTAGGCGGGACAGATACGCAGTATTTT	CASSPTLGGTDTQYF
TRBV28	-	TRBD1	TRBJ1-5	TGTGCCAGCATCAGACAGGGTAGCAATCAGCCCCAGCATTTT	CASIRQGSNQPQHF
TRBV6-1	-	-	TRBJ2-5	TGTGCCAGCAGACTCCCAGAGGAGGAGACCCAGTACTTC	CASRLPEEETQYF
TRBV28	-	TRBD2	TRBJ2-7	TGTGCCAGCAGCCTTAGCGGGAGGGATTACGAGCAGTACTTC	CASSLSGRDYEQYF
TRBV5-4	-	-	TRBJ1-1	TGTGCCAGCTCCATGTTGAACACTGAAGCTTTCTTT	CASSMLNTEAFF
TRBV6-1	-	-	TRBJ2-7	TGTGCCAGCAGTGAACAATCCTACGAGCAGTACTTC	CASSEQSYEQYF
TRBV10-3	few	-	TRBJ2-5	TGTGCCATCAGTGAGTCTCGATCTAACGGGGTGACCCAGTACTTC	CAISESRSNGVTQYF
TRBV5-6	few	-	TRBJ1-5	TGTGCCAGCAGCGGGGGTTGGAGCAATCAGCCCCAGCATTTT	CASSGGWSNQPQHF
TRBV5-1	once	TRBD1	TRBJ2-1	TGCGCCAGCAGCTACCAGGGGGACTACAATGAGCAGTTCTTC	CASSYQGDYNEQFF
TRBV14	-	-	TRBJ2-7	TGTGCCAGCAGCCAAGACCGGATATCTGGCGAGGGGGGCTACGAGCAGTACTTC	CASSQDRISGEGGYEQYF
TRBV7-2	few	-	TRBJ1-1	TGTGCCAGCAGCTTCGTTTCGGGACTGAACACTGAAGCTTTCTTT	CASSFVSGLNTEAFF
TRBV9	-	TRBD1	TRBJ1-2	TGTGCCAGCAGCGAAATCGGGACAGGGTACTCGATCGGAGGCTACACCTTC	CASSEIGTGYSIGGYTF
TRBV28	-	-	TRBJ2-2	TGTGCCAGCGGCGTAGAGAACACCGGGGAGCTGTTTTTT	CASGVENTGELFF
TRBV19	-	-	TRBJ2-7	TGTGCCAGTACCTCGGACGAAGGAGGTGGCGAGCAGTACTTC	CASTSDEGGGEQYF
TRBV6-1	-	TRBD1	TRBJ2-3	TGTGCCAGCAGTCCTACAGGGGGCACAGATACGCAGTATTTT	CASSPTGGTDTQYF
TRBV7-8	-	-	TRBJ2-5	TGTGCCAGCACCTCAGGGGGGGGGTTAGAGACCCAGTACTTC	CASTSGGGLETQYF
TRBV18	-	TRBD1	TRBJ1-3	TGTGCCAGCTCACCGGGACAGCTCTCTGGAAACACCATATATTTT	CASSPGQLSGNTIYF
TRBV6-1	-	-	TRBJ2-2	TGTGCCAGCAGTGAATTGTCTAGTTACGGGGAGCTGTTTTTT	CASSELSSYGELFF
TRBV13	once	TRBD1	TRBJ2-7	TGTGCCAGCAGGGACAGGGTACTGTGGGAGCAGTACTTC	CASRDRVLWEQYF
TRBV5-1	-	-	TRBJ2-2	TGCGCCAGCAGCTTGGCCGTTACAAACGCGAACACCGGGGAGCTGTTTTTT	CASSLAVTNANTGELFF
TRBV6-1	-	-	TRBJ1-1	TGTGCCACCGGGAACCTCACCCCAGCTTTCTTT	CATGNLTPAFF
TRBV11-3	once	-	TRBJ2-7	TGTGCCAGCACCTCGTCCGGGGTGGGGTTCTACGAGCAGTACTTC	CASTSSGVGFYEQYF
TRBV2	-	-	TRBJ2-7	TGTGCCAGCAGTGAAGCCCCGGGGGCCTACGAGCAGTACTTC	CASSEAPGAYEQYF
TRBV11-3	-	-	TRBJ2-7	TGTGCCAGCAGCTTGGGGACCGACCACGAGCAGTACTTC	CASSLGTDHEQYF
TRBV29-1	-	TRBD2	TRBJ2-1	TGCAGCGTTGAACAGCGGGGGGACCACAATGAGCAGTTCTTC	CSVEQRGDHNEQFF
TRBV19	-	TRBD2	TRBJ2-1	TGTGCCAGTAGTACCCTAGCGGGTTACAATGAGCAGTTCTTC	CASSTLAGYNEQFF
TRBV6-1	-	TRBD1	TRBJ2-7	TGTGCCAGCAGGAAGACAACAGGGGACGAGCAGTACTTC	CASRKTTGDEQYF
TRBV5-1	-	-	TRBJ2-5	TGCGCCAGCAGCTTGGTTACCGGTCAAGAGACCCAGTACTTC	CASSLVTGQETQYF
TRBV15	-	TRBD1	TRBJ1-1	TGTGCCACCAGCAGAGAGACAGGGATGGCTTTCTTT	CATSRETGMAFF